A selection of T cell receptor beta chains follows, all from one sample in a study of blood T cells in healthy people across ages. MiXCR, applied by TCRdb to the 5' RACE reads, yields one record per CDR3 protein. This sample carries 1.5 million to 2 million distinct CDR3 sequences, roughly 32% of them seen once, and the ten largest clones take approximately 11%. The sequenced material came from blood. Receptors were obtained from a woman aged 25 to 39 in good health. CDR3s include the opening cysteine and the closing phenylalanine or tryptophan. Fields, in order: D gene, clone size, V gene, J gene, CDR3 DNA, CDR3 protein. A D gene is named only where the DNA matches it firmly. Expanded clones get a size class; other rows say once, few or many, or leave the size out.

.	few	TRBV7-2	TRBJ1-1	TGTGCCAGCGGCAGGGCAAGGGACACTGAAGCTTTCTTT	CASGRARDTEAFF
TRBD1	.	TRBV25-1	TRBJ1-3	TGTGCCAGCAGTGAGGGCAGGGGGTACTCTGGAAACACCATATATTTT	CASSEGRGYSGNTIYF
.	.	TRBV20-1	TRBJ2-3	TGCAGTGCTAGGTCCAGCGGTAGCACAGATACGCAGTATTTT	CSARSSGSTDTQYF
TRBD1	.	TRBV5-5	TRBJ1-2	TGTGCCAGCAGCGAGGGACAGCGCTTCTATGGCTGCACCTTC	CASSEGQRFYGCTF
.	.	TRBV9	TRBJ2-3	TGTGCCAGCAGCGACACTAGCACAGATACGCAGTATTTT	CASSDTSTDTQYF
TRBD2	few	TRBV20-1	TRBJ2-7	TGCAGTGCTCAAGGAACTAGCGTTCCCCACGAGCAGTACTTC	CSAQGTSVPHEQYF
.	.	TRBV9	TRBJ2-1	TGTGCCAGCAGCGTAGCTCCTACTAGGCCCAATAATGAGCAGTTCTTC	CASSVAPTRPNNEQFF
TRBD1	few	TRBV6-6	TRBJ1-1	TGTGCCAGCAGCCACAGGGGGGTTGAAGCTGAAGCTTTCTTT	CASSHRGVEAEAFF
TRBD2	.	TRBV3-1	TRBJ2-1	TGTGCCAGCAGCCATCCTGGTCAGCGGGAGTTTGAGCAGTTCTTC	CASSHPGQREFEQFF
.	.	TRBV2	TRBJ2-1	TGTGCCAGCAGTGAAAGGAGCGGAGCCTACAATGAGCAGTTCTTC	CASSERSGAYNEQFF
.	.	TRBV27	TRBJ2-2	TGTGCCAGCACCATCTCAGGTGGGGAGGGGGCGACCGGGGAGCTGTTTTTT	CASTISGGEGATGELFF
.	.	TRBV3-1	TRBJ2-7	TGTGCCAGCAGCCAAGACACAAATTTCAACTACGAGCAGTACTTC	CASSQDTNFNYEQYF
.	.	TRBV20-1	TRBJ2-7	TGCAGTGCAACCGTGAGGGTAAACGAGCAGTACTTC	CSATVRVNEQYF
.	.	TRBV7-2	TRBJ2-2	TGTGCCAGCAGGGGCATTGAAGCCGGGGAGCTGTTTTTT	CASRGIEAGELFF
.	few	TRBV9	TRBJ2-5	TGTGCCAGCAGCTCCGCACCCAGGGGAGGAGAGACCCAGTACTTC	CASSSAPRGGETQYF
.	.	TRBV7-2	TRBJ2-3	TGTGCCAGCAGCTTAGGGATAGCGGTCCTTACAGATACGCAGTATTTT	CASSLGIAVLTDTQYF
.	.	TRBV5-6	TRBJ1-4	TGTGCCAGCAGCTTGGCCGAGAATGAAAAACTGTTTTTT	CASSLAENEKLFF
.	many	TRBV5-1	TRBJ2-7	TGCGCCAGCAGCTTGGAGGGGGACTACGAGCAGTACTTC	CASSLEGDYEQYF
TRBD1	.	TRBV5-1	TRBJ1-1	TGCGCCAGCAGCCCGGGACAGGGAGAGAACACTGAAGCTTTCTTT	CASSPGQGENTEAFF
TRBD2	.	TRBV28	TRBJ2-1	TGTGCCAGCAGTTTTCAGTGTGGCGGGAGCAATGAGCAGTTCTTC	CASSFQCGGSNEQFF
.	.	TRBV4-1	TRBJ1-1	TGCGCCGGCAGTCTCAGGGCCGAGATGAACACTGAAGCTTTCTTT	CAGSLRAEMNTEAFF
.	few	TRBV20-1	TRBJ2-1	TGCAGTGCTAGAGCTTCGGGACCCTTGGATGTTAAGCAGTTCTTC	CSARASGPLDVKQFF
.	few	TRBV20-1	TRBJ2-7	TGCAGTGCTCAAAGACCAGGGGTTTACGAGCAGTACTTC	CSAQRPGVYEQYF
.	many	TRBV15	TRBJ2-3	TGTGCCACCAGCGGCAGCACAGATACGCAGTATTTT	CATSGSTDTQYF
.	few	TRBV20-1	TRBJ1-1	TGCAGTGCAGACGTCAGAAAGAACACTGAAGCTTTCTTT	CSADVRKNTEAFF
.	few	TRBV5-6	TRBJ2-3	TGTGCCAGCCCTGTAGAGGGGAAGGATACGCAGTATTTT	CASPVEGKDTQYF
.	.	TRBV4-1	TRBJ1-4	TGCGCCAGCAGCCAGGGGGTCCAGGGCAGGGGCTTTGCAACTAATGAAAAACTGTTTTTT	CASSQGVQGRGFATNEKLFF
TRBD2	.	TRBV27	TRBJ2-5	TGTGCCAGCAGCGCCGGGGCGGGAGGAGGGGAGGCCCAGTACTTC	CASSAGAGGGEAQYF
TRBD1	.	TRBV27	TRBJ2-1	TGTGCCAGCAGCCTCCGAAGGACAGGGTACCATGAGCAGTTCTTC	CASSLRRTGYHEQFF
TRBD1	.	TRBV9	TRBJ1-6	TGTGCCAGCAGCCCAATGTTGGGACAGTCTAATTCACCCCTCCACTTT	CASSPMLGQSNSPLHF
.	few	TRBV20-1	TRBJ2-7	TGCAGTGCTAGGGGGCCGTCGGCAGTCTACGAGCAGTACTTC	CSARGPSAVYEQYF
.	few	TRBV15	TRBJ2-5	TGTGCCACCAGCAGAGCCTCGGGTGTGACCCAGTACTTC	CATSRASGVTQYF
.	.	TRBV5-5	TRBJ2-7	TGTGCCAGCAGCTTGGCCAGGGGGGTCCACGAGCAGTACTTC	CASSLARGVHEQYF
.	.	TRBV4-2	TRBJ1-2	TGTGCCAGCAGCCCGGACCGACGGGGCTGTGGCTACACCTTC	CASSPDRRGCGYTF
TRBD1	.	TRBV28	TRBJ1-1	TGTGCCAGCAGTTCCCGGACAGGGCCTGAAGCTTTCTTT	CASSSRTGPEAFF
.	.	TRBV15	TRBJ1-4	TGTGCCACCAGCAGAGATCGGTGGACCTACTCAACTAATGAAAAACTGTTTTTT	CATSRDRWTYSTNEKLFF
TRBD2	many	TRBV29-1	TRBJ2-5	TGCAGCGTTGAAAGGCTAGCGGGAGAGACCCAGTACTTC	CSVERLAGETQYF
.	few	TRBV24-1	TRBJ2-6	TGTGCCACCAGTGACGGCTCTGGGGCCAACGTCCTGACTTTC	CATSDGSGANVLTF
.	.	TRBV5-4	TRBJ2-1	TGTGCCAGCAGCTTGGGGGGGCTGGACAATGAGCAGTTCTTC	CASSLGGLDNEQFF
.	few	TRBV4-1	TRBJ2-7	TGCGCCAGCAGCCACGAACGTGGCACCTCCTACGAGCAGTACTTC	CASSHERGTSYEQYF
.	few	TRBV3-1	TRBJ2-7	TGTGCCAGCAGCCAAGTCGGGGGTCGGGAGCAGTACTTC	CASSQVGGREQYF
.	.	TRBV24-1	TRBJ1-5	TGTGCCACAGGCTCTCAGGGGCAGCCCCAGCATTTT	CATGSQGQPQHF
TRBD2	.	TRBV5-1	TRBJ2-1	TGCGCCAGCAGCTCCGGGGGGGGGTCCTCCTACAATGAGCAGTTCTTC	CASSSGGGSSYNEQFF
.	.	TRBV21-1	TRBJ2-1	TGTGCCAGCAGCGTAACTCCGGGACTGGTATCCTACAATGAGCAGTTCTTC	CASSVTPGLVSYNEQFF
.	many	TRBV20-1	TRBJ2-7	TGCAGTGCCCTTAACCCGGGACACTACGAGCAGTACTTC	CSALNPGHYEQYF
TRBD2	.	TRBV11-3	TRBJ2-4	TGTGCCAGCAGCCGTAGTGCCCAAACTAGCGACCCAGCCAAAAACATTCAGTACTTC	CASSRSAQTSDPAKNIQYF
TRBD1	few	TRBV27	TRBJ2-7	TGTGCCAGCCGTCCCTTCGGACAGGTCGGAGACGAGCAGTACTTC	CASRPFGQVGDEQYF